This TCR beta chain is from a study of blood T cell repertoires in COVID-19. The wider study: There were acute and convalescent COVID-19 samples, and they came from the United States, Italy and Spain. T cells, B-cell-depleted T cells, or PBMCs supplied cDNA or gDNA.

How the authors handled the data: The assay estimated nucleated cells by amplifying reference gene primers. Profiling relied on immunoSEQ multiplex PCR, and the TCRdb table lists in-frame clones only, not all of them. The DNA was the basis for D and trimming; V, J and clone size are from that table. The table records tens of thousands of clones, just over 85% of them present only once. Germline CDR1 KGHSY, CDR2 FQNENV. V was clipped by 0 bases and J by 3 bases; unmatched bases: 1. The CDR3 is 15 residues long. The material sequenced was peripheral blood. This sequence was found in a woman in her 70s with active COVID-19. This chain links TRBV16 with TRBJ1-4, with 7 bases fitting TRBD1. Written as DNA, the CDR3 is TGTGCCAGCAGCCAATCGCAGGGGGCTAATGAAAAACTGTTTTTT. Protein sequence: CASSQSQGANEKLFF.